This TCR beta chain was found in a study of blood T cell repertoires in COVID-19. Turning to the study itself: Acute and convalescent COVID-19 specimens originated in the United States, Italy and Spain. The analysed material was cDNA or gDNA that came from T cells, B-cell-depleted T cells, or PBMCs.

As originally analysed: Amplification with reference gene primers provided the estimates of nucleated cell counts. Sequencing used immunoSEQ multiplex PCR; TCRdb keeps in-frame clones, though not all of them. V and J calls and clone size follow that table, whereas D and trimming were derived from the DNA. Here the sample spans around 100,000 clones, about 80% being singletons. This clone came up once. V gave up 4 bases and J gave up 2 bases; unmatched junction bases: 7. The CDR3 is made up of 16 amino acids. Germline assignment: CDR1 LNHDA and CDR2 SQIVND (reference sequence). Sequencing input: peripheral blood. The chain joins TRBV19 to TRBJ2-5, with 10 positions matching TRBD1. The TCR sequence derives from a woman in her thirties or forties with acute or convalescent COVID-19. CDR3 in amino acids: CASSTRTGGGQETQYF. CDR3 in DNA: TGTGCCAGTAGTACCCGGACAGGGGGAGGACAAGAGACCCAGTACTTC.